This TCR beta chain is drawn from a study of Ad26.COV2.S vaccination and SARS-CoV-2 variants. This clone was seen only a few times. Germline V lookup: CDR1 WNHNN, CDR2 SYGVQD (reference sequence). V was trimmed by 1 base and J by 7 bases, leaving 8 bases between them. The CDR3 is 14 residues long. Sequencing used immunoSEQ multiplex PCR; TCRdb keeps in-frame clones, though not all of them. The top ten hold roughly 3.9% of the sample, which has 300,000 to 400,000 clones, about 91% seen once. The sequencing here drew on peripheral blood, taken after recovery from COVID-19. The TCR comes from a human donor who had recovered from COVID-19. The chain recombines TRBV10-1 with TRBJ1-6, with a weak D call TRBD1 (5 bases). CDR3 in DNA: TGCGCCAGCAGTGAGTTAGCAGGGAATTCACCCCTCCACTTT. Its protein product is CASSELAGNSPLHF.